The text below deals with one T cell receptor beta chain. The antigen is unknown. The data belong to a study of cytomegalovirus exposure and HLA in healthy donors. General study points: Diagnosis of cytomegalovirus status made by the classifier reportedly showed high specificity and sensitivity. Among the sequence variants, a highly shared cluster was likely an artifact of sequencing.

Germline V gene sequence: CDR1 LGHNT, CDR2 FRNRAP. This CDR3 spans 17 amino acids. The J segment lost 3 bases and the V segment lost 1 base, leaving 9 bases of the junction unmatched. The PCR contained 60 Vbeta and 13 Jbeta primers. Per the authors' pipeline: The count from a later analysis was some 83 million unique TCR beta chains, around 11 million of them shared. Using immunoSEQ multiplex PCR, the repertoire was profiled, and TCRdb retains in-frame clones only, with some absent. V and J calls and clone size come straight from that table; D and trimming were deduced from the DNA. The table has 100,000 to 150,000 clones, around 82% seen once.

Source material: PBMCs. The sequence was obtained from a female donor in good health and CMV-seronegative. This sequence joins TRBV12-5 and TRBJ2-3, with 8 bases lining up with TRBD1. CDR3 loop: CASGLGDRRGVTDTQYF. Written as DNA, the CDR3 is TGTGCTAGTGGTTTGGGGGACAGGAGGGGTGTAACAGATACGCAGTATTTT.